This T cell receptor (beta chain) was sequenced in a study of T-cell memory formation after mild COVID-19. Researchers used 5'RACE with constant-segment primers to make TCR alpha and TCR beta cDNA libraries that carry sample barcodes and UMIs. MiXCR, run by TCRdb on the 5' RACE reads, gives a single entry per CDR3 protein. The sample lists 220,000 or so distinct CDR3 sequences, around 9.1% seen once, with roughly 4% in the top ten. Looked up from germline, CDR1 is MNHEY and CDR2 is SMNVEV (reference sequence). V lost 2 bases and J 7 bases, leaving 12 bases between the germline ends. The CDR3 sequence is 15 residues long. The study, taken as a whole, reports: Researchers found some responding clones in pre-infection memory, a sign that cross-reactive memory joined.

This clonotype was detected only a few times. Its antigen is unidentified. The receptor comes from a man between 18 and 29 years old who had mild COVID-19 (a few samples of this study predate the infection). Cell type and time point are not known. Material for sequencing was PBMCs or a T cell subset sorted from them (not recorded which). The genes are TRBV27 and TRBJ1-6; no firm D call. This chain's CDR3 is CASSLRGVGNSPLHF. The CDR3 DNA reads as TGTGCCAGCAGTTTACGGGGTGTAGGGAATTCACCCCTCCACTTT.